A single sample gave rise to the 29 T cell receptor beta chains below, sequenced in a study of metastatic and nonmetastatic thyroid tumors. TCRdb redid the clone calls on the PCR reads using MiXCR. The table has about 27,000 clones, roughly 14% seen once. There were no patients who had received any treatment before thyroid surgery. The source material was blood. All receptors derive from a male donor with papillary thyroid cancer or a benign thyroid nodule (not recorded which). Some clones in this sample may be carry-over from other donors' samples.

Concerning this clone: Germline is not matched at one junction end, which may reflect a read error. The gene calls are TRBV6-1 and TRBJ2-3; the match to TRBD2 covers 9 bases. Germline V CDR1 and CDR2: MNHNS, SASEGT. The CDR3 is 15 residues long. CDR3 amino acids: CASTESSGGADTQYF. Written as DNA, the CDR3 is TGTGCCAGCACTGAAAGTAGCGGGGGTGCAGATACGCAGTATTTT.

In this sample, this clone turned up many times. The rearrangement joins TRBV4-1 to TRBJ2-5; perhaps D is TRBD1 or TRBD2 (5 bases each). CDR1 is MGHRA, CDR2 YSYEKL, per germline. This CDR3 has 12 residues. V was trimmed by 1 base and J by 5 bases, leaving 5 bases between them. CDR3 DNA sequence: TGCGCCAGCAGCCAAGGGGGGGAGACCCAGTACTTC. This codes for CASSQGGETQYF.

This clone was counted between two and nine times. The V call is TRBV19, the J call TRBJ2-1; possibly TRBD1 for D (6 bases). The V end lost 6 bases, the J end lost 2 bases, and 14 bases lay between the germline ends. The CDR3 is made up of 15 amino acids. Germline CDR1 is LNHDA and CDR2 is SQIVND (reference sequence). The CDR3 protein is CASSSWTVPYNEQFF. The CDR3 nucleotides read TGTGCCAGTAGCTCCTGGACAGTTCCCTACAATGAGCAGTTCTTC.

This clone was seen only once. The junction does not match germline at one end; this may be a read error. The chain combines TRBV7-3 with TRBJ2-3; D gene unclear. This CDR3 comprises 16 residues. Germline loops: CDR1 SGHTA, CDR2 FQGTGA. Here the CDR3 reads CTSSSRVGLPPDTQYF. In nucleotides, the CDR3 is TGTACCAGCAGCTCCCGTGTAGGCCTACCTCCAGATACGCAGTATTTT.

This clone was observed many times. This chain joins TRBV2 and TRBJ2-5; TRBD1 might be the D (5 bases). This CDR3 region has 11 residues. V lost 2 bases and J lost 8, with 6 bases in between. Per the germline V gene, CDR1 is SNHLY and CDR2 is FYNNEI. CDR3 nucleotides: TGTGCCAGCAGTGAAACAGGCACCCAGTACTTC. Translation gives CASSETGTQYF.

This clone was picked up many times. In DNA, the CDR3 is TGTGCCAGCAGAGCTGGGACAGAAGATGGCTACACCTTC. Translation: CASRAGTEDGYTF. The chain uses TRBV25-1 and TRBJ1-2, with TRBD1 matching over 7 bases. The germline CDR1 and CDR2 sequences are MGHDK and SYGVNS. The V and J ends lost 6 bases and 6 bases, in that order; junction bases with no gene match: 7. The CDR3 loop spans 13 amino acids.

The chain combines TRBV3-1 with TRBJ2-7, with 10 bases fitting TRBD1. Unmatched junction bases numbered 10, after V lost 1 base and J lost 7 bases. Germline V lookup: CDR1 LGHDT, CDR2 YNNKEL (reference sequence). This CDR3 is 16 amino acids long. CDR3 amino acids: CASSQVGRADRGEQYF. CDR3 nucleotides: TGTGCCAGCAGCCAAGTAGGGCGAGCGGACAGGGGGGAGCAGTACTTC.

Comment on this clone: Other nucleotide sequences from this sample produce the same CDR3. The chain is built from TRBV3-1 and TRBJ1-1; tentatively, D is TRBD1 (5 bases). Deletions cut 1 base from V and 11 bases from J, with 17 bases between. The CDR3 sequence is 14 residues long. Per the germline V gene, CDR1 is LGHDT and CDR2 is YNNKEL (reference sequence). CDR3 amino acids: CASSQVEGFRGAFF. DNA of the CDR3: TGTGCCAGCAGCCAAGTTGAAGGTTTCCGGGGGGCTTTCTTT.

This clone has a count of ten or more. The chain has TRBV3-1 and TRBJ2-7; TRBD1 agrees at 9 bases. Germline CDR1 reads LGHDT; CDR2 reads YNNKEL (reference sequence). The CDR3 is 12 amino acids. The V and J ends lost 4 bases and 7 bases, in that order; junction bases with no gene match: 2. CDR3 nucleotides: TGTGCCAGCAGCCTCGGACAGGGGGAGCAGTACTTC. Amino acids: CASSLGQGEQYF.

This clone has just a few counts. This rearrangement joins TRBV10-3 to TRBJ2-7, with 7 bases aligning to TRBD1. This CDR3 has 13 amino acids. Germline CDR1 ENHRY, CDR2 SYGVKD. V shed 1 base, J shed 6 bases, and the junction held 3 bases outside the gene matches. The CDR3 sequence: CAISEWSGGEQYF. For the CDR3, the DNA is TGTGCCATCAGTGAGTGGTCAGGGGGCGAGCAGTACTTC.

This clone was counted ten times or more. This chain joins TRBV7-2 and TRBJ2-1, with unresolved D. V lost 5 bases to trimming and J lost 3 bases, with 14 bases between them. The CDR3 length is 15 residues. The germline gives CDR1 SGHTA, CDR2 FQGNSA. CDR3 sequence (DNA): TGTGCCAGCAGCCCTGCCGCGGTTCTCTACAATGAGCAGTTCTTC. Protein: CASSPAAVLYNEQFF.

This clone was recorded at least ten times. The chain joins TRBV20-1 to TRBJ1-1; TRBD1 might be the D (6 bases). CDR3 size: 15 residues. V shed 2 bases and J shed 3 bases, with 16 bases lying between them. Per the germline V gene, CDR1 is DFQATT and CDR2 is SNEGSKA (reference sequence). The CDR3: CSARLPLRGDTEAFF. CDR3 DNA: TGCAGTGCTAGACTCCCCCTGAGGGGGGACACTGAAGCTTTCTTT.

The chain carries TRBV6-1 and TRBJ1-3; D remains ambiguous. The CDR3 runs 16 residues. Trimming took off 7 bases at V and 0 bases at J, with 16 bases between the two ends. Germline CDR1 is MNHNS and CDR2 is SASEGT. DNA for the CDR3: TGTGCCAGCAAACTAGTGTATCAGAGCTCTGGAAACACCATATATTTT. Translating gives CASKLVYQSSGNTIYF.

This clone appeared many times. The rearrangement uses TRBV6-1 and TRBJ1-1; TRBD1 might be the D (5 bases). Trimming cost V 6 bases and J 7 bases, with 15 bases left between them. Germline CDR1 is MNHNS and CDR2 is SASEGT. The length of the CDR3 is 13 residues. The CDR3: CASSPSDDSEAFF. The CDR3 DNA reads TGTGCCAGCAGCCCGTCCGACGACAGTGAAGCTTTCTTT.

The CDR3 nucleotides are TGTGCCAGCAGCCCCCCGTTGTCTATAAGCGATGAAGCTTTCTTT. Translation: CASSPPLSISDEAFF. This chain connects TRBV7-9 to TRBJ1-1, with D uncertain. Trimming took off 5 bases at V and 7 bases at J, with 20 bases between the two ends. CDR3 length: 15 amino acids. Germline lookup yields CDR1 SEHNR and CDR2 FQNEAQ (reference sequence).

This clone was counted ten times or more. The V and J genes are TRBV15 and TRBJ2-5; 9 nucleotides match TRBD2. J was trimmed by 2 bases and V by 2 bases; bases with no gene match: 3. CDR3 length: 15 residues. Germline V gene lookup returns CDR1 LNHNV and CDR2 YYDKDF (reference sequence). DNA of the CDR3: TGTGCCACCAGCAGAATAGCGGGAGCACAAGAGACCCAGTACTTC. It encodes CATSRIAGAQETQYF. Using reference TRBV15 and TRBJ2-5 for the parts outside the CDR3, the full variable domain is DAMVIQNPRYQVTQFGKPVTLSCSQTLNHNVMYWYQQKSSQAPKLLFHYYDKDFNNEADTPDNFQSRRPNTSFCFLDIRSPGLGDTAMYLCATSRIAGAQETQYFGPGTRLLVL.

At least ten counts were recorded for this clone. The rearrangement links TRBV13 to TRBJ1-1, with a weak D call TRBD1 (5 bases). Trimming stripped 5 bases from V and 1 base from J, with 17 bases between. This CDR3 is 16 amino acids long. Per the germline V gene, CDR1 is PRHDT and CDR2 is FYEKMQ (reference sequence). The CDR3 DNA follows: TGTGCCAGCAGCCCGGGACTAACGGGCGAGAACACTGAAGCTTTCTTT. It encodes CASSPGLTGENTEAFF.

This clone was counted ten times or more. The V gene is TRBV4-2, the J gene TRBJ2-2; TRBD1 is a possible D gene (6 bases). The germline V gene encodes CDR1 LGHNA and CDR2 YNFKEQ. Trimming took off 4 bases at V and 5 bases at J, with 20 bases between the two ends. The CDR3 totals 17 residues. The CDR3: CASSLRTDPGITGELFF. The CDR3 DNA is TGTGCCAGCAGCCTGCGGACAGATCCAGGTATAACCGGGGAGCTGTTTTTT.

This clone was seen more than once but under ten times. The V and J genes are TRBV6-1 and TRBJ1-1; no clear D gene. CDR1 is MNHNS, CDR2 SASEGT, per germline. The germline V and J ends were trimmed by 1 base and 2 bases, with 5 bases remaining between them. The CDR3 is 13 residues long. CDR3: CASSEVYNTEAFF. As DNA, the CDR3 is TGTGCCAGCAGTGAAGTATACAACACTGAAGCTTTCTTT.

This clone was seen repeatedly, ten times or more. The rearrangement joins TRBV12-3 or TRBV12-4 to TRBJ2-3, with D perhaps matching TRBD2 (5 bases). This CDR3 spans 12 amino acids. Trimming stripped 3 bases from V and 4 bases from J, with 5 bases between. The CDR3 reads CASSLRADTQYF. The CDR3 DNA sequence: TGTGCCAGCAGTTTGAGGGCAGATACGCAGTATTTT.

This clone was seen more than once but under ten times. Lacking the conserved final phenylalanine or tryptophan, this CDR3 likely reflects a read error. This sequence joins TRBV5-4 and TRBJ2-3; D gene ambiguous. Germline CDR1 and CDR2: SGHNT and YYREEE (reference sequence). V lost 2 bases, J lost 0 bases, and 7 bases lay in between. The CDR3 covers 14 residues. The CDR3 sequence: CASSFPVSTDTQYC. CDR3 nucleotide sequence: TGTGCCAGCAGCTTCCCAGTTAGCACAGATACGCAGTATTGT.

This clone was detected many times. V and J are TRBV6-5 and TRBJ2-7, with 7 nucleotides matching TRBD1. The CDR3 sequence is 15 residues long. Unmatched junction bases numbered 9, after V lost 4 bases and J lost 3 bases. Per the germline V gene, CDR1 is MNHEY and CDR2 is SVGAGI. The CDR3 reads CASSSSGTAFYEQYF. In DNA form, the CDR3 reads TGTGCCAGCAGTTCCTCCGGGACAGCCTTCTACGAGCAGTACTTC.

This clone came up many times. The rearrangement joins TRBV11-1 to TRBJ2-3; 8 nucleotides match TRBD1. The CDR3 runs to 16 residues. Germline V gives CDR1 SGHAT, CDR2 FQDESV (reference sequence). Unmatched junction bases numbered 9, after V lost 5 bases and J lost 2 bases. The CDR3, as DNA: TGTGCCAGCAGCCACAGACAGGGGCCTTACACAGATACGCAGTATTTT. Encoded protein: CASSHRQGPYTDTQYF.

Remarks on this clone: A read error may account for a junction end that differs from germline. This chain links TRBV4-1 with TRBJ2-5; 11 positions match TRBD2. Germline CDR1 reads MGHRA; CDR2 reads YSYEKL. CDR3 size: 18 residues. CDR3 loop: CAISHGSGGGRTKETQYF. The CDR3 DNA sequence: TGCGCCATCAGCCATGGTAGCGGGGGGGGCCGCACTAAAGAGACCCAGTACTTC.

The rearrangement joins TRBV6-1 to TRBJ2-7; 7 nucleotides align to TRBD2. This CDR3 spans 15 amino acids. Germline lookup yields CDR1 MNHNS and CDR2 SASEGT. Trimming at V came to 3 bases and at J to 3 bases, leaving 8 bases not matched to a gene. CDR3 protein: CASSDASAGVYEQYF. The CDR3 bases are TGTGCCAGCAGTGATGCATCGGCGGGAGTCTACGAGCAGTACTTC.

This clone was seen many times. V usage is TRBV6-5 and J usage is TRBJ1-1; the D gene is possibly TRBD1 (5 bases). Germline V gene sequence: CDR1 MNHEY, CDR2 SVGAGI. The CDR3 consists of 16 residues. V gave up 0 bases and J gave up 1 base, with 12 bases separating them. The CDR3 loop is CASSYSGPMANTEAFF. Written as DNA, the CDR3 is TGTGCCAGCAGTTACTCGGGACCCATGGCGAACACTGAAGCTTTCTTT.

This clone was counted only a few times. V is TRBV6-2 or TRBV6-3 and J is TRBJ2-7; TRBD2 agrees at 13 bases. CDR1 and CDR2 (germline): MNHEY, SVGEGT. V lost 0 bases, J lost 3 bases, and 5 bases stayed unmatched. The CDR3 is made up of 17 amino acids. CDR3 residues: CASSYSSGTSGNYEQYF. The CDR3 DNA reads TGTGCCAGCAGTTACTCATCTGGGACTAGCGGGAACTACGAGCAGTACTTC.

The chain employs TRBV6-4 and TRBJ1-6; D call uncertain. In germline, CDR1 is MRHNA, CDR2 SNTAGT. V was trimmed by 2 bases and J by 9 bases, leaving 8 bases between them. CDR3 length equals 13 residues. CDR3 nucleotides: TGTGCCAGCAGTGACGGTCCGGGTTCACCCCTCCACTTT. Translation gives CASSDGPGSPLHF.

This clone appeared many times. The gene calls are TRBV29-1 and TRBJ2-7; weak D call: TRBD1 (6 bases). CDR3 size: 15 residues. Germline values: CDR1 SQVTM, CDR2 ANQGSEA. Trimming removed 6 bases from V and 5 bases from J, with 23 bases in between. This CDR3 reads CSVGFRDTPINEQYF. The CDR3 nucleotides read TGCAGCGTCGGATTCCGGGACACACCAATTAACGAGCAGTACTTC.